Given below is one T cell receptor (beta chain) in context. The entry originates in a study of blood T cell repertoires in COVID-19. Overall study: COVID-19 samples from acute and convalescent phases originated in the United States, Italy and Spain. Sources were T cells, B-cell-depleted T cells, or PBMCs; the material itself was cDNA or gDNA.

As processed by the authors: The authors estimated nucleated cell counts from reference gene primer amplification. Libraries were prepared by immunoSEQ multiplex PCR; TCRdb keeps only in-frame clonotypes and omits some of them. D and trimming come from the DNA, and the V and J calls and clone size come from that table. The sample includes about 160,000 clones, roughly 90% seen only once; the top ten take 4%. V shed 1 base and J 14 bases; nucleotides not matched to a gene: 4. In germline, CDR1 is SEHNR, CDR2 FQNEAQ (reference sequence). CDR3 length: 13 amino acids. The chain combines TRBV7-9 with TRBJ2-1, with 11 bases fitting TRBD2. Sequenced material: peripheral blood. The receptor was derived from a woman in her 70s with acute or convalescent COVID-19. In nucleotides, the CDR3 is TGTGCCAGCAGCTTAGGACTAGCGGGGATCGAGTTCTTC. This encodes CASSLGLAGIEFF.